The rows below give T cell receptor beta chains drawn from one sample of a study of glioma-infiltrating T cells. TCRdb independently ran MiXCR on the multiplex PCR reads; one entry per CDR3 protein. The table has some 130,000 distinct CDR3 sequences, about 25% seen once. The sequenced sample consisted of glioma tissue, nonneoplastic brain tissue, or PBMCs (not recorded which). The receptor set was obtained from a human donor with low-grade glioma or glioblastoma, undergoing nonglioma brain surgery, or in good health (not recorded which). Both conserved end residues are trimmed from each CDR3. The order of the fields is clone size, J gene, V gene, CDR3 protein. For some rows the clone size is stated as once, few or many, or as a class when expanded; others skip it.

abundance: NA; j_gene: TRBJ2-5; v_gene: TRBV18; CDR3aa: ASSPPQGRSQETQY
abundance: NA; j_gene: TRBJ1-1; v_gene: TRBV7-9; CDR3aa: ASSPGTATEAF
abundance: many; j_gene: TRBJ1-1; v_gene: TRBV9; CDR3aa: ASSVVLGTEAF
abundance: NA; j_gene: TRBJ2-3; v_gene: TRBV6-5; CDR3aa: ASSYPSGGLGTDTQY
abundance: few; j_gene: TRBJ1-6; v_gene: TRBV20-1; CDR3aa: SAYHREITYNSPLH
abundance: few; j_gene: TRBJ1-6; v_gene: TRBV4-1; CDR3aa: ASSRDRSSYNSPLH
abundance: many; j_gene: TRBJ2-4; v_gene: TRBV27; CDR3aa: ASSQGQGNIQY
abundance: NA; j_gene: TRBJ1-2; v_gene: TRBV12-3/TRBV12-4; CDR3aa: ASSPDSVGGYT
abundance: few; j_gene: TRBJ1-3; v_gene: TRBV7-6; CDR3aa: ASSLAETGSGNTIY
abundance: few; j_gene: TRBJ1-5; v_gene: TRBV2; CDR3aa: ASSESAAWEPQH